The clone carrying this T cell receptor beta chain was detected only a few times. In germline, CDR1 is DFQATT, CDR2 SNEGSKA (reference sequence). The length of the CDR3 is 12 residues. V was pared by 7 bases and J by 4 bases, with 11 bases between. The data were taken from a study of blood T cells in healthy people across ages. Ranging in age from roughly 6 to 100, the donors were healthy Caucasian individuals from Russia. Each sample yielded at least 6 micrograms of PBMC total RNA. Together with a sample-barcoded 5' primer, a J-beta primer mix was included in a second PCR lasting roughly 7 to 11 cycles. Template switching added a 12-random-nucleotide identifier to every cDNA molecule. No fewer than 3 million CDR3-containing paired-end reads came from each sample. TCRdb re-called the 5' RACE reads through MiXCR, storing one row per CDR3 protein. The table shows 1.5 million to 2 million distinct CDR3 sequences, with 30% to 40% occurring only once.

The TCR originated in a human donor in good health. The sequencing input was blood. The V and J genes are TRBV20-1 and TRBJ2-4; tentatively, D is TRBD1 (6 bases). The CDR3 reads CSVGALKNIQYF. The CDR3 DNA follows: TGCAGTGTGGGGGCCCTAAAAAACATTCAGTACTTC.